Listed below are T cell receptor beta chains from one sample, sequenced in a study of T cells in Graves' hyperthyroidism and ophthalmopathy. TCRdb redid the calling of the multiplex PCR reads with MiXCR, one entry per CDR3 protein. The data hold roughly 720,000 distinct CDR3 sequences, with 15% to 20% observed a single time. Sample: blood. Every receptor here comes from a man aged 45-65 years with Graves' hyperthyroidism. CDR3s include the opening cysteine and the closing phenylalanine or tryptophan.

cdr3_aa	j_call	v_call
CSGTGSGNTIYF	TRBJ1-3	TRBV29-1
CASGGAGGFNEQFF	TRBJ2-1	TRBV2
CASSVAPTPATNEKLFF	TRBJ1-4	TRBV9
CASREDRGPYEQYF	TRBJ2-7	TRBV2
CASSTWTGRGNTIYF	TRBJ1-3	TRBV19
CASSIVPVGSSYNEQFF	TRBJ2-1	TRBV19
CASSQETSIGDTQYF	TRBJ2-3	TRBV4-3
CASRPNPGLEIYNEQFF	TRBJ2-1	TRBV2
CASSRPGTGDAEQYF	TRBJ2-7	TRBV6-2/TRBV6-3
CDTLGRVTYEQYF	TRBJ2-7	TRBV6-2/TRBV6-3
CASTEQFF	TRBJ2-1	TRBV10-2
CASTASGRVYNEQFF	TRBJ2-1	TRBV14
CASSFTSRLHNEQFF	TRBJ2-1	TRBV7-2
CASSQARPNSPLHF	TRBJ1-6	TRBV14
CASSSWAQETQYF	TRBJ2-5	TRBV11-2
CASSLDREAHETQYF	TRBJ2-5	TRBV7-2
CASSLTLLRETQYF	TRBJ2-5	TRBV11-2
CSLSRGGETQYF	TRBJ2-5	TRBV29-1
CASSGDGASGYTF	TRBJ1-2	TRBV27
CASSLRGLNTEAFF	TRBJ1-1	TRBV12-3/TRBV12-4
CASSLGNNYGYTF	TRBJ1-2	TRBV7-2
CATSREMGSYEQYF	TRBJ2-7	TRBV15
CASREYQETQYF	TRBJ2-5	TRBV10-2
CASTWGQGGVNQPQHF	TRBJ1-5	TRBV5-6
CASSLERRQTEAFF	TRBJ1-1	TRBV5-1
CASSEVDFNEQFF	TRBJ2-1	TRBV6-1
CSVGEGGELFF	TRBJ2-2	TRBV29-1
CASSLEVEHSYEQYF	TRBJ2-7	TRBV5-1
CASAPSARSYNEQLF	TRBJ2-1	TRBV7-8
CASSQERDREGQPQHF	TRBJ1-5	TRBV4-1
CASSLRRGSYNEQFF	TRBJ2-1	TRBV7-3
CSARDGKAELSYEQYF	TRBJ2-7	TRBV20-1
CASSYFLTGDNEQFF	TRBJ2-1	TRBV6-2/TRBV6-3